Sequencing of this TCR beta chain was carried out in a study of shared clonotypes between healthy human individuals. Data came from immunoSEQ multiplex PCR; TCRdb stores just in-frame clones and leaves some out. This sample has hundreds of thousands of clones, with less than 85% found just once. This clone was detected once. Germline V lookup: CDR1 SGHRS, CDR2 YFSETQ. The germline V and J ends were trimmed by 4 bases and 4 bases, with 9 bases remaining between them. The CDR3 has 13 residues. The sequence was obtained from a woman aged 25-40 years in good health. The sequenced sample was memory CD4+ T cells sorted from blood. Regarding subset: CD45RA-negative fraction. The chain couples TRBV5-1 to TRBJ2-1; D uncertain. The CDR3 sequence is CASSPTRYNEQFF. The CDR3 coding sequence is TGCGCCAGCAGCCCGACCAGATACAATGAGCAGTTCTTC.